This T cell receptor beta chain was identified during a study of cytomegalovirus exposure and HLA in healthy donors (dated by TCRdb to the late 2010s). About the study as a whole: An earlier analysis of approximately 600 of the donors reported roughly 270 Gb of sequence data and 100 million to 140 million unique TCR beta sequences from some 180 million T cells. An early release covering roughly 600 HLA-typed donors comprised 250 to 350 gigabases of sequencing data and around 85 million unique TCR sequences. The genetic ancestry cluster associated with self-reported Caucasian donors included 81% of the roughly 380 genotyped donors. The aim of the study was to test whether cataloging public T cell receptors could identify signatures of past pathogen exposure. The T cell repertoires of 666 subjects were profiled by immunosequencing and related to cytomegalovirus serostatus. Besides the first cohort of about 730 subjects, a separate validation cohort made up of some 110 different subjects was used. High-throughput TCR immunosequencing, statistical association of individual TCRs with disease status, and machine learning were combined to predict cytomegalovirus infection status. To study patterns of TCR occurrence, a later analysis re-analyzed previously published TCR beta repertoires from 666 donors and added high-resolution HLA genotyping. Rather than using new phenotypic data, the later analysis identified candidate immune exposures from TCR beta sequences and from how often those sequences occurred across donors. An earlier analysis of a few hundred of the donors applied high-throughput TCR beta sequencing to assess whether each TCR beta V gene segment acted as functional or pseudogenic. Donor age, sex, ethnicity and CMV serostatus were compiled alongside the repertoire data. Genome-wide SNP genotypes for about 65% of the roughly 670 donors were used in a later genetic analysis, which treated that subset as a discovery cohort. All discovery cohort repertoires had been generated on a single sequencing platform. HLA typing covered class I and class II loci at four-digit resolution. The number of typed donors differed by locus: about 629-640 for A, B, C, DRB1 and DQB1; approximately 520 for DQA1; over 600 for DPA1; and 400 to 480 for DPB1. Roughly five DR-DQ haplotypes were handled as single units for association and clustering, since linkage in the cohort was strong. Among over 350 genotyped donors of the cohort, an average of around 240,000 unique TCR beta nucleotide sequences were sequenced per donor, around 20% of them non-productive. General study outcomes and caveats: The 87-base-pair reads could not distinguish some IMGT-functional V segments, including TRBV6-2 and TRBV6-3, so those segments were excluded. Most TCR sequences were seen in very few donors, while some public TCRs were found in many individuals. At a false discovery rate of 0.05, a later analysis linked fewer than 20,000 TCR beta sequences to specific HLA alleles. This cohort had only TCR beta chains sequenced, and the lack of alpha or paired-chain data limited which features could be detected. A further reported finding was that TCR beta sequences accurately predicted the HLA-A and HLA-B alleles for most subjects in the first cohort. In vitro tests confirmed that three of the cytomegalovirus-associated TCR beta chains recognize cytomegalovirus antigens. Because counts were too low, about 18 rarely observed V segments, including chromosome 9 orphons, were excluded from the earlier analysis of 587 of the donors. Several of the top co-occurrence clusters appeared to be linked to parvovirus B19, influenza, CMV and Epstein-Barr virus, according to a later analysis. In both the original and validation cohorts, the classifier was reported to diagnose cytomegalovirus status with high specificity and sensitivity. In a later analysis, the rate of TCR association differed among HLA loci, with DRB1 alleles having the most associated TCRs and HLA-C alleles having the fewest. An association between a missense DCLRE1C variant and V-gene and J-gene trimming of TCR beta chains was found in a later genetic analysis and replicated in an independent cohort. The only immune exposure information available for the cohort was CMV serostatus. A group of highly shared sequence variants was considered likely to be a technical artifact of the sequencing pipeline. When HLA alleles, especially DR and DQ, strongly co-occurred, attributing TCR associations to individual alleles was difficult. An earlier analysis of approximately 590 of the donors showed that most TCR beta V segments appeared in productive rearrangements either about 87% or about 30% of the time, which broadly matched IMGT annotations. Correlated functional status among segregating V segments might reflect linkage disequilibrium, but an unknown experimental factor could not be ruled out. A later genetic analysis reported fewer N-insertions in productive TCRs among donors in an Asian-associated ancestry cluster than the approximately 700-donor mean. In a later analysis, HLA-associated TCR beta chains showed more clonal expansion and lower generation probabilities than non-associated chains that were equally common. The authors suggested that the approach could potentially be extended to other disease states and immunological phenotypes. The study gave a list of 150 to 200 TCR beta chains associated with cytomegalovirus. Roughly uniform sequencing depth across donors was assumed in presence/absence analyses, although this assumption may not hold. Most CMV-associated TCR beta chains appeared to be HLA-restricted in a later analysis, and the HLA associations seemed to be driven largely by CMV exposure. HLA typing was unavailable for some donors at each locus, so association tests used only the typed subset.

The germline V gene gives CDR1 as ENHRY and CDR2 as SYGVKD. The CDR3, cysteine through phenylalanine, is 19 amino acids long. The DNA shown is the 57-base CDR3, in frame from base 1. V ends up 6 bases short and J 0 bases short, with an unmatched junction base count of 14. The cohort consisted of 650 to 700 healthy bone marrow donors. At the time of sampling, every cohort member was nominally healthy, though immune exposures that went unrecorded were likely present. The donor was CMV seropositive and belonged to the group of 250 to 300 seropositive cohort members. Each donor provided a peripheral blood sample, and peripheral blood mononuclear cells were used for TCR beta sequencing. The Qiagen DNeasy Blood Extraction Kit was used to extract genomic DNA from the blood cell samples. The library was made by the immunoSEQ multiplex PCR assay. A mixture of 60 forward primers for TCR Vbeta segments and 13 reverse primers for TCR Jbeta segments was used in the multiplex PCR. A multiplex PCR assay on genomic DNA amplified the CDR3 region of rearranged TCR beta genes. The Illumina HiSeq System was used to sequence the amplified TCR beta libraries as 87-base-pair reads. The source study handled its data this way. Across the roughly 670 repertoires, a later analysis counted roughly 84 million unique TCR beta chains, roughly 11 million of which were shared by at least two donors. Raw reads were error-corrected and collapsed into unique sequences by a nearest-neighbor algorithm in which closely related sequences were merged to remove PCR and sequencing errors. Alignment of CDR3 sequences to IMGT reference sequences was used to assign V, D and J gene segments. Each retained sequence needed at least a six-nucleotide match to both a V gene segment and a J gene segment. A rearrangement was called productive if the CDR3 had no stop codons and remained in frame with V and J, and every other rearrangement was called non-productive. CDR3 was defined by IMGT convention, running from the second conserved V-encoded cysteine to the conserved J-encoded phenylalanine. The earlier analysis of about 610 of the donors excluded sequences that lacked an unambiguous match to a single V gene segment. In an earlier analysis of approximately 590 of the donors, a V segment was called functional when productive rearrangements were above 56.7%, and segregating when the standard deviation between donors exceeded 5%. A statistical classification framework was built for diagnosing cytomegalovirus status from the catalog of TCR beta chain sequences. In a later analysis, TCR nucleotide sequences were compared against IMGT/GENE-DB human TR gene sequences so that V and J genes could be assigned. The TCRdist pipeline was used in a later analysis to assign CDR3 sequences and most-parsimonious VDJ recombination scenarios. In a later analysis, each TCR beta chain was defined by its CDR3 amino acid sequence together with its V-gene family, and reads lacking a unique V-gene family were excluded. As a way to deal with suspected cross-contamination and a sequencing artifact, a later analysis dropped nearly 600 nucleotide sequences that were highly shared and had low generation probability. For each public chain, a later analysis derived a clonal expansion index from normalized ranks of inferred template counts within each repertoire. In a later analysis, generation probabilities were computed using a VDJ recombination model fitted to out-of-frame rearrangements, and the results were checked against IGoR. Hypergeometric tests were used in a later analysis to score TCR-TCR, TCR-HLA and TCR-CMV co-occurrence, with a repertoire-size bias correction applied to the TCR pairs. In a later analysis, false discovery rates were estimated by permuting HLA or CMV assignments 20 times. A later analysis grouped co-occurring TCRs with DBSCAN, adding TCRdist sequence similarity when clustering within HLA-allele-positive subsets. Co-occurrence clustering excluded repertoires with fewer than 30,000 or more than 120,000 public chains, plus five with anomalous nucleotide sharing. TCRdb provides this immuneACCESS table in a form limited to in-frame rearrangements. Some clones are lacking; in checked studies, under half of them reflect an unresolved V gene, and why the rest are absent is not known. V and J calls and clone size are copied from that table; D and trimming were computed from the DNA. This sample holds roughly 150,000 clones; approximately 77% were observed only once. Clones ranked in the top ten supply under 2.5% of the sample.

Regarding this clone: It has no known antigen specificity. Base qualities are not at hand, and no much larger clone is one base apart.

The chain is encoded by TRBV10-3 joined to TRBJ1-6; the central 7 bases match TRBD1. Specimen: PBMCs. The sequence was collected from a man in his forties or fifties in good health and CMV-seropositive. The DNA sequence is given as TGTGCCATCAGAGCGTCCCGGGACAGCGCGAGCTCCTATAATTCACCCCTCCACTTT. This gives the protein CAIRASRDSASSYNSPLHF.